The rows below give T cell receptor beta chains drawn from one sample of a study of shared clonotypes between healthy human individuals. The table came from immunoSEQ multiplex PCR; TCRdb's copy has only in-frame clones and leaves some out. Seen here are 850,000 to 1,200,000 clones, about 75% observed once, and the top ten hold about 1.5%. The sequenced material came from memory CD4+ T cells sorted from blood. Receptors originate from a man in his late teens or twenties in good health. CDR3s include the opening cysteine and the closing phenylalanine or tryptophan. A D gene is named only where the DNA matches it firmly. Size tells how often a clone was seen (once, few, many) or the class of an expanded clone, and some rows leave it out.

clone_size,j_call,v_call,d_call,cdr3_nt,cdr3_aa
NA,TRBJ2-7,TRBV2,NA,TGTGCCAGCAGCGGTAATGAGGGCTGGTCATACGAGCAGTACTTC,CASSGNEGWSYEQYF
NA,TRBJ1-6,TRBV6-1,NA,TGTGCCAGCAGTGACATGAGAGGGGATTCACCCCTCCACTTT,CASSDMRGDSPLHF
NA,TRBJ2-1,TRBV5-6,TRBD2,TGTGCCAGCAGCTCCGGACTAGCGGCATACAATGAGCAGTTCTTC,CASSSGLAAYNEQFF
NA,TRBJ2-5,TRBV5-4,NA,TGTGCCAGCAGCTTGTGGGGGGGCGGGGAGACCCAGTACTTC,CASSLWGGGETQYF
once,TRBJ2-2,TRBV11-1,NA,TGTGCCAGCAGCTCGAACCTAGTTGCCGGGGAGCTGTTTTTT,CASSSNLVAGELFF
NA,TRBJ1-5,TRBV10-3,NA,TGTGCCATCAGCCCGGGCAGGGAACACAATCAGCCCCAGCATTTT,CAISPGREHNQPQHF
NA,TRBJ2-6,TRBV5-1,NA,TGCGCCAGCAGCTTGGCCGCTGACAGCCCGGGGGCCAACGTCCTGACTTTC,CASSLAADSPGANVLTF
NA,TRBJ2-5,TRBV14,TRBD2,TGTGCCAGCAGCCAACCCGGACTAGCGGGAAGAGAGACCCAGTACTTC,CASSQPGLAGRETQYF
few,TRBJ2-3,TRBV5-6,NA,TGTGCCAGCAGCTTTAGTTTCCACACAGATACGCAGTATTTT,CASSFSFHTDTQYF
NA,TRBJ1-2,TRBV5-1,NA,TGCGCCAGCAGCTTTGGGGACTTTTTGGACGGCTACACCTTC,CASSFGDFLDGYTF
NA,TRBJ1-6,TRBV2,NA,TGTGCCAGCAGTGCGGGGGGCTCCTATAATTCACCCCTCCACTTT,CASSAGGSYNSPLHF
few,TRBJ1-1,TRBV2,NA,TGTGCCAGCAGTGCTGGGAGTGTGACTGAAGCTTTCTTT,CASSAGSVTEAFF
NA,TRBJ1-4,TRBV28,NA,TGTGCCAGCAGTAGTACGAGCTCAACTAATGAAAAACTGTTTTTT,CASSSTSSTNEKLFF
once,TRBJ1-2,TRBV14,NA,TGTGCCAGCAGCCAAGTCCCAAGACAGCTCTATGGCTACACCTTC,CASSQVPRQLYGYTF
NA,TRBJ1-5,TRBV30,TRBD1,TGTGCCTGGAGTACAAGGGACAGGGGAAATCAGCCCCAGCATTTT,CAWSTRDRGNQPQHF
few,TRBJ1-2,TRBV7-8,NA,TGTGCCAGCAGCCTCGAGGGGTTCGGCTACACCTTC,CASSLEGFGYTF
NA,TRBJ1-2,TRBV6-1,NA,TGTGCCAGCAGTGAGGGACCGACTAACTATGGCTACACCTTC,CASSEGPTNYGYTF
NA,TRBJ2-3,TRBV12-5,TRBD1,TGTGCTAGTGGGTACAGGGGTTCTGGCCCATACAGCACAGATACGCAGTATTTT,CASGYRGSGPYSTDTQYF
once,TRBJ2-4,TRBV7-2,NA,TGTGCCAGCAGCTTAGGGGAAAGGGTCCAGAACATTCAGTACTTC,CASSLGERVQNIQYF
NA,TRBJ2-6,TRBV28,TRBD2,TGTGCCAGCAGTTTTGGACTAGCCAGTGACTCTGGGGCCAACGTCCTGACTTTC,CASSFGLASDSGANVLTF
NA,TRBJ1-4,TRBV11-2,NA,TGTGCCAGCAGCCCTACGATGGGACCCCCTCGGGAAAAACTGTTTTTT,CASSPTMGPPREKLFF
once,TRBJ2-7,TRBV11-2,NA,TGTGCCAGCAGCTTAGAACGGGCAGGGACGTCTCCCTACGAGCAGTACTTC,CASSLERAGTSPYEQYF